The source of this TCR beta chain is a study of blood T cells in healthy people across ages. The junction had 10 bases not matched to a gene; V was cut back by 0 bases and J by 12 bases. The CDR3 totals 15 residues. The germline gives CDR1 DFQATT, CDR2 SNEGSKA (reference sequence). Next came a second PCR, run for about 6 to 11 cycles, which used a sample-barcoded 5' primer along with a J-beta primer mix. Each cDNA molecule, via a template-switch adaptor with 12 random nucleotides, was tagged. MiXCR, run by TCRdb on the 5' RACE reads, gives a single entry per CDR3 protein. The sample carries some 1.5 million distinct CDR3 sequences, approximately 30% recorded once.

The source is a woman aged 25 to 39 in good health. J is TRBJ2-1 and V is TRBV20-1; 11 bases agree with TRBD1. Material for sequencing was blood. This chain's CDR3 is CSAREPGTGGGRQFF. DNA for the CDR3: TGCAGTGCTAGAGAACCCGGGACAGGGGGAGGTCGGCAGTTCTTC.